This passage covers 17 T cell receptor beta chains from one sample sequenced in a study of early T cells in non-severe SARS-CoV-2 infection. TCRdb re-called the 5' RACE reads through MiXCR, storing one row per CDR3 protein. Among under 85,000 distinct CDR3 sequences listed, roughly 13% were seen once. Sequencing was performed on whole blood. The receptors here all came from an adult who was a healthcare worker with PCR-confirmed SARS-CoV-2 infection or an uninfected control (not recorded which).

This chain joins TRBV7-9 and TRBJ1-2; D is perhaps TRBD1 (6 bases). Germline CDR1 and CDR2: SEHNR and FQNEAQ (reference sequence). V was pared by 5 bases and J by 6 bases, with 13 bases between. The CDR3 sequence is 13 residues long. The DNA of the CDR3 is TGTGCCAGCAGCAGGGCAGGGGACAATGGCTACACCTTC. Its translation: CASSRAGDNGYTF.

CDR3 in DNA: TGTGCCAGCAGGGGACAGGACTCCTACGAGCAGTACTTC. It codes for CASRGQDSYEQYF. J is TRBJ2-7 and V is TRBV27; the match to TRBD1 covers 8 bases. V was clipped by 6 bases and J by 0 bases; unmatched bases: 1. The germline V gene encodes CDR1 MNHEY and CDR2 SMNVEV (reference sequence). The CDR3 covers 13 residues.

This clonotype was counted many times. At one boundary the junction diverges from the germline segment, which might be a read error. This chain links TRBV2 with TRBJ2-1, with D possibly matching TRBD1 (6 bases). Looked up from germline, CDR1 is SNHLY and CDR2 is FYNNEI. The CDR3 totals 12 residues. The CDR3 DNA reads as TGTGCCAGCAGCCCCAGACAGGTTTTCGACTCCTTC. Translating it yields CASSPRQVFDSF.

The chain is built from TRBV7-2 and TRBJ2-4; TRBD2 is a possible D gene (5 bases). Germline CDR1 is SGHTA and CDR2 is FQGNSA. The CDR3 consists of 13 residues. V lost 5 bases and J lost 9, with 14 bases in between. The CDR3 DNA is TGTGCCAGCAGCGGAGGCGTATTAAGCATTCAGTACTTC. It codes for CASSGGVLSIQYF.

The genes are TRBV20-1 and TRBJ2-7, with TRBD2 identical over 9 bases. The CDR3 is 15 amino acids. Trimming took 5 bases from V and 1 from J; bases not matched to a gene: 9. Germline V gene sequence: CDR1 DFQATT, CDR2 SNEGSKA (reference sequence). The CDR3 reads CSAAHPGLASYEQYF. CDR3 nucleotides: TGCAGTGCTGCACACCCGGGACTAGCATCCTACGAGCAGTACTTC.

This clonotype was seen more than once but under ten times. The chain has TRBV21-1 and TRBJ1-2; the table's D gene call, TRBD1, was not cross checked with the DNA. TRBV21-1 is annotated as a pseudogene. The CDR3 runs to 13 residues. Here the CDR3 reads CASSSETGYGYTF. DNA of the CDR3: TGTGCCAGCAGCTCAGAGACAGGCTATGGCTACACCTTC.

This clonotype was counted a few times. CDR3 sequence: CSAIPSPLHF. The DNA for the CDR3 is TGCAGTGCGATCCCGTCACCCCTCCACTTT. The chain uses TRBV20-1 and TRBJ1-6, with D unclear. Trimming cost V 6 bases and J 10 bases, with 7 bases left between them. The V gene's germline CDR1 is DFQATT and CDR2 SNEGSKA (reference sequence). CDR3 length: 10 residues.

This clonotype was seen a handful of times. CDR3 nucleotide sequence: TGTGCCAGTAGTATAGTTGCCCCTTCACTATACAATGAGCAGTTCTTC. Translation gives CASSIVAPSLYNEQFF. J is TRBJ2-1 and V is TRBV19; no clear D. This CDR3 spans 16 amino acids. CDR1 is LNHDA, CDR2 SQIVND, per germline (reference sequence). The V end was cut by 1 base, the J end by 4 bases, with 14 bases between.

Ten or more counts support this clonotype. This chain links TRBV18 with TRBJ1-1; weak D call: TRBD1 (6 bases). This CDR3 has 13 amino acids. The V gene lost 7 bases and the J gene lost 3 bases, with 12 bases spanning the gap. Looked up from germline, CDR1 is KGHSH and CDR2 is LQKENI. The CDR3 region has the DNA TGTGCCAGCTTTCAGGGGTCGCACACTGAAGCTTTCTTT. Amino acids: CASFQGSHTEAFF.

This clonotype was found a few times. J is TRBJ2-3 and V is TRBV6-2 or TRBV6-3; 10 bases map to TRBD1. In germline, CDR1 is MNHEY, CDR2 SVGEGT. V lost 2 bases and J lost 7; bases outside the gene matches: 6. This CDR3 spans 15 amino acids. The CDR3 protein is CASSYADRGWNTQYF. In DNA form, the CDR3 reads TGTGCCAGCAGTTACGCGGACAGGGGGTGGAATACGCAGTATTTT.

This clonotype occurred many times. The gene calls are TRBV9 and TRBJ2-1, with 8 nucleotides matching TRBD2. The CDR3 runs to 16 residues. The ends lost 0 bases at V and 3 bases at J; junction bases unmatched: 5. Germline V lookup: CDR1 SGDLS, CDR2 YYNGEE. CDR3 amino acids: CASSVVTSGNYNEQFF. In DNA form, the CDR3 reads TGTGCCAGCAGCGTAGTCACTAGCGGAAACTACAATGAGCAGTTCTTC.

Only a few counts were recorded for this clonotype. The rearrangement links TRBV29-1 to TRBJ2-7, with D possibly matching TRBD2 (5 bases). V lost 5 bases and J 1 base, leaving 9 bases between the germline ends. CDR3 length equals 12 residues. Germline CDR1 SQVTM, CDR2 ANQGSEA. As DNA, the CDR3 is TGCAGCGTTTCGAGCGGATCCTACGAGCAGTACTTC. Its translation is CSVSSGSYEQYF.

The sample holds many counts of this clonotype. The gene calls are TRBV7-2 and TRBJ1-4; TRBD1 is a possible D gene (5 bases). This CDR3 is built from 14 residues. Germline CDR1 is SGHTA and CDR2 is FQGNSA. The V end was cut by 5 bases, the J end by 8 bases, with 15 bases between. The CDR3 here is CASSPAGFREKLFF. As DNA, the CDR3 is TGTGCCAGCAGCCCCGCAGGGTTTCGGGAAAAACTGTTTTTT. The full variable domain, its missing parts supplied by reference TRBV7-2 and TRBJ1-4, is GAGVSQSPSNKVTEKGKDVELRCDPISGHTALYWYRQSLGQGLEFLIYFQGNSAPDKSGLPSDRFSAERTGGSVSTLTIQRTQQEDSAVYLCASSPAGFREKLFFGSGTQLSVL.

The chain joins TRBV6-2 or TRBV6-3 to TRBJ2-1; 11 bases align to TRBD2. The length of the CDR3 is 13 residues. CDR1 and CDR2 (germline): MNHEY, SVGEGT. Trimming took 6 bases from V and 12 from J; bases not matched to a gene: 7. In DNA form, the CDR3 reads TGTGCCAGCAGGCCGACTAGCGGGGACGGGCAGTTCTTC. Translated: CASRPTSGDGQFF.

V and J are TRBV10-3 and TRBJ2-5, with 10 bases fitting TRBD2. V lost 10 bases and J lost 5; bases outside the gene matches: 4. From germline, CDR1 is ENHRY and CDR2 SYGVKD. The CDR3 covers 12 residues. CDR3 protein: CATATSGETQYF. In DNA form, the CDR3 reads TGTGCCACCGCGACTAGCGGGGAGACCCAGTACTTC.

The chain combines TRBV29-1 with TRBJ2-3, with 8 bases matching TRBD2. The CDR3 contains 16 residues. The V gene end was trimmed by 2 bases and the J gene end by 3 bases; junction bases not matched to a gene: 10. The germline V gene encodes CDR1 SQVTM and CDR2 ANQGSEA. The CDR3 protein is CSVERSGLVETDTQYF. Here the CDR3 DNA reads TGCAGCGTTGAACGATCGGGACTAGTCGAGACAGATACGCAGTATTTT.

This clonotype has a handful of counts. The J gene is TRBJ2-2, the V gene TRBV5-5; maybe TRBD1 (5 bases). Trimming pared 6 bases from V and 0 bases from J, leaving 12 bases between. Germline V lookup: CDR1 SGHKS, CDR2 YYEKEE (reference sequence). There are 15 residues in the CDR3. CDR3 in amino acids: CASTRVGANTGELFF. In DNA form, the CDR3 reads TGTGCCAGCACCCGGGTAGGGGCGAACACCGGGGAGCTGTTTTTT.